These 17 T cell receptor beta chains came from one sample sequenced in a study of early T cells in non-severe SARS-CoV-2 infection. From the 5' RACE reads, TCRdb called clonotypes with MiXCR, one entry per CDR3 protein. Among approximately 43,000 distinct CDR3 sequences listed, around 7% were seen once. Sequencing was done on a sample of whole blood. All receptors derive from an adult who was a healthcare worker with PCR-confirmed SARS-CoV-2 infection or an uninfected control (not recorded which).

This clonotype was picked up a small number of times. The chain is built from TRBV12-3 or TRBV12-4 and TRBJ2-3; no reliable D call. V lost 5 bases to trimming and J lost 1 base, with 4 bases between them. The CDR3 loop spans 12 amino acids. For the CDR3, the DNA is TGTGCCAGCAGTACGGGCACAGATACGCAGTATTTT. Translating it yields CASSTGTDTQYF.

This clonotype was found many times. The rearrangement joins TRBV30 to TRBJ2-7, with D perhaps TRBD1 or TRBD2 (5 bases each). This CDR3 is 13 amino acids long. With 4 bases removed from V and 5 bases from J, the gap between germline ends came to 15 bases. Germline CDR1 and CDR2: GTSNPN and SVGIG (reference sequence). CDR3 region: CAWTGPTYNEQYF. The CDR3 DNA sequence: TGTGCCTGGACGGGGCCTACGTACAACGAGCAGTACTTC. The whole variable domain, remainder taken from reference TRBV30 and TRBJ2-7, is SQTIHQWPATLVQPVGSPLSLECTVEGTSNPNLYWYRQAAGRGLQLLFYSVGIGQISSEVPQNLSASRPQDRQFILSSKKLLLSDSGFYLCAWTGPTYNEQYFGPGTRLTVT.

This clonotype was detected only a few times. V usage is TRBV7-2 and J usage is TRBJ1-6; D may be TRBD1 (6 bases). The CDR3 is 14 amino acids. The germline V gene has CDR1 SGHTA and CDR2 FQGNSA. With 5 bases removed from V and 7 bases from J, the gap between germline ends came to 12 bases. Here the CDR3 reads CASSRTASNSPLHF. CDR3 nucleotides: TGTGCCAGCAGCAGGACAGCGTCCAATTCACCCCTCCACTTT.

The V gene is TRBV5-1, the J gene TRBJ2-5, with 7 bases matching TRBD1. The V segment lost 3 bases and the J segment 4 bases; nucleotides outside the gene matches: 3. The CDR3 is 13 residues long. CDR1 is SGHRS and CDR2 is YFSETQ in the germline V gene. The CDR3 reads CASSWDSGETQYF. In DNA, the CDR3 is TGCGCCAGCAGCTGGGACAGCGGAGAGACCCAGTACTTC.

This clonotype was found many times. The V call is TRBV11-2, the J call TRBJ1-6; D is unresolved. CDR1 and CDR2 (germline): SGHAT, FQNNGV. The CDR3 has 11 residues. DNA for the CDR3: TGTGCGACGGGGAATAATTCACCCCTCCACTTT. Protein: CATGNNSPLHF.

This clonotype has only a few counts. V is TRBV29-1 and J is TRBJ2-2, with D perhaps assigned TRBD1 or TRBD2 (5 bases each). V lost 4 bases, J lost 5 bases, and 17 bases lay in between. The V gene's germline CDR1 is SQVTM and CDR2 ANQGSEA. CDR3 length equals 15 residues. The CDR3 region has the DNA TGCAGCGTTGGATCTCCAGGGACGCGGACCGGGGAGCTGTTTTTT. Encoded protein: CSVGSPGTRTGELFF.

The gene calls are TRBV5-4 and TRBJ2-1; TRBD1 aligns across 7 bases. V shed 0 bases, J shed 3 bases, and the junction held 3 bases outside the gene matches. The length of the CDR3 is 15 residues. CDR1 and CDR2 (germline): SGHNT, YYREEE (reference sequence). CDR3 sequence: CASSLDGQVYNEQFF. CDR3 nucleotide sequence: TGTGCCAGCAGCTTGGATGGACAGGTCTACAATGAGCAGTTCTTC. The full variable domain, its missing parts supplied by reference TRBV5-4 and TRBJ2-1, is ETGVTQSPTHLIKTRGQQVTLRCSSQSGHNTVSWYQQALGQGPQFIFQYYREEENGRGNFPPRFSGLQFPNYSSELNVNALELDDSALYLCASSLDGQVYNEQFFGPGTRLTVL.

This sequence joins TRBV2 and TRBJ1-3; 7 positions match TRBD1. The CDR3 is 15 residues long. Germline assignment: CDR1 SNHLY and CDR2 FYNNEI. V gave up 1 base and J gave up 5 bases; unmatched junction bases: 5. CDR3 protein: CASSEGTGARNTIYF. The CDR3 nucleotides read TGTGCCAGCAGTGAAGGGACAGGCGCTAGAAACACCATATATTTT.

This chain joins TRBV6-5 and TRBJ1-6; no definite D call. The V gene's germline CDR1 is MNHEY and CDR2 SVGAGI. CDR3 size: 12 residues. V was clipped by 5 bases and J by 11 bases, with 10 bases between them. CDR3 residues: CASSVSYAPLHF. Written as DNA, the CDR3 is TGTGCCAGCAGTGTCTCGTACGCACCCCTCCACTTT.

The CDR3 DNA reads TGTGCCAGCAGCTTAACGTTGGCTATCCGGGATGAGCAGTTCTTC. It codes for CASSLTLAIRDEQFF. V gene TRBV7-9 combines with J gene TRBJ2-1; D is ambiguous. Germline V CDR1 and CDR2: SEHNR, FQNEAQ (reference sequence). CDR3 length: 15 residues. The V end lost 2 bases, the J end lost 8 bases, and 16 bases lay between the germline ends.

There are a few counts of this clonotype. The chain combines TRBV29-1 with TRBJ2-1; 11 bases are shared with TRBD2. The CDR3 length is 17 residues. With 6 bases clipped from V and 0 bases from J, the junction kept 10 bases outside the gene matches. CDR1 is SQVTM and CDR2 is ANQGSEA in the germline V gene. CDR3 bases: TGCAGCGTCCCCGGGCTAGCGGGGGGCAACTCCTACAATGAGCAGTTCTTC. Translation: CSVPGLAGGNSYNEQFF.

In this sample, this clonotype turned up many times. The rearrangement uses TRBV15 and TRBJ1-1, with TRBD1 as a possible D gene (6 bases). The CDR3 has 14 residues. Germline CDR1 is LNHNV and CDR2 is YYDKDF (reference sequence). The V end was cut by 7 bases, the J end by 6 bases, with 18 bases between. The CDR3 is CATNSGGRVSEAFF. The CDR3 DNA sequence: TGTGCCACCAACAGTGGGGGGCGGGTCTCTGAAGCTTTCTTT. The full variable domain, in which reference TRBV15 and TRBJ1-1 provide the parts outside the CDR3, is DAMVIQNPRYQVTQFGKPVTLSCSQTLNHNVMYWYQQKSSQAPKLLFHYYDKDFNNEADTPDNFQSRRPNTSFCFLDIRSPGLGDTAMYLCATNSGGRVSEAFFGQGTRLTVV.

In regard to this clonotype: Relative to the germline gene, one junction end is altered; a read error may explain this. V is TRBV4-1 and J is TRBJ2-5; D gene unclear. This CDR3 is 13 amino acids long. From germline, CDR1 is MGHRA and CDR2 YSYEKL. CDR3 region: CASSLLPRETQNF. CDR3 in DNA: TGCGCCAGCAGCCTCCTGCCCAGAGAGACCCAGAACTTC.

The genes are TRBV7-2 and TRBJ2-5, with TRBD2 identical over 12 bases. The CDR3 totals 17 residues. V shed 4 bases and J 3 bases; nucleotides not matched to a gene: 9. CDR1 and CDR2 from the germline V gene are SGHTA and FQGNSA. CDR3 nucleotide sequence: TGTGCCAGCAGCTCCGGACTAGCGGGGAGCGGAAAAGAGACCCAGTACTTC. Residues: CASSSGLAGSGKETQYF.

There are many counts of this clonotype. The V gene is TRBV9, the J gene TRBJ2-3; no reliable D call. Germline V gene sequence: CDR1 SGDLS, CDR2 YYNGEE. The CDR3 runs 15 residues. V shed 3 bases and J shed 0 bases, with 11 bases lying between them. CDR3 region: CASSERTASTDTQYF. The CDR3, as DNA: TGTGCCAGCAGCGAAAGGACGGCTAGCACAGATACGCAGTATTTT.

The V and J genes are TRBV2 and TRBJ1-6; D may be TRBD1 (6 bases). Between the trimmed V and J ends, which lost 7 bases and 7 bases, there was a span of 17 bases. Germline CDR1 SNHLY, CDR2 FYNNEI. This CDR3 region has 15 residues. This chain's CDR3 is CASKRQAGLNSPLHF. The CDR3 nucleotides read TGTGCCAGCAAGAGACAGGCTGGCTTGAATTCACCCCTCCACTTT.

Ten or more counts support this clonotype. The CDR3 spells CASSSLGRSSYNEQFF. DNA of the CDR3: TGTGCCAGCAGCTCCCTCGGGCGGAGCTCCTACAATGAGCAGTTCTTC. V gene TRBV7-3 combines with J gene TRBJ2-1, with D unclear. The germline V and J ends were trimmed by 4 bases and 0 bases, with 13 bases remaining between them. Germline CDR1 SGHTA, CDR2 FQGTGA. The CDR3 loop spans 16 amino acids.